The 32 T cell receptor beta chains in this list originate from one sample, sequenced in a study of patients and donors after allogeneic stem cell transplantation (dated by TCRdb to the early 2020s). Library prep was done by RT-PCR. TCRdb shows the sequencer as NextSeq 550. TCRdb reworked the public reads: Q25 trimming with fastp, MiXCR clone assembly, productive beta chains retained. A single entry per CDR3 protein holds the most common genes and DNA from its merged rows. This sample holds about a million distinct CDR3 sequences; about a sixth were observed only once. Under 6.5% of the sample belongs to the ten largest clones. Sequencing was done on a sample of blood, either unsorted or a sorted T cell fraction (not recorded which). The receptors shown here come from a human donor who was either an allogeneic HSCT recipient or a stem cell or donor lymphocyte infusion donor (not recorded which). It is not recorded whose cells these are; they may come from a transplant donor.

This rearrangement joins TRBV24-1 to TRBJ2-4; tentative D call: TRBD2 (6 bases). Trimming pared 12 bases from V and 4 bases from J, leaving 18 bases between. CDR1 and CDR2 (germline): KGHDR, SFDVKD. The CDR3 length is 14 residues. In nucleotides, the CDR3 is TGTGCCTCCTCAAGGGGAGGTGGGAAAAACATTCAGTACTTC. Its protein product is CASSRGGGKNIQYF.

This clonotype was seen just once. A much larger clone is a single base away; this may be a read error. This chain connects TRBV12-3 or TRBV12-4 to TRBJ2-1; the D gene is possibly TRBD1 (5 bases). This CDR3 comprises 14 residues. CDR3 sequence: CASSQPGSYNKQFF. The CDR3 nucleotides read TGTGCCAGCAGCCAACCAGGGTCCTACAATAAGCAGTTCTTC.

The chain combines TRBV20-1 with TRBJ2-1, with 7 bases fitting TRBD2. The CDR3 extends over 17 amino acids. V dropped 0 bases and J dropped 3; count of bases not matched to a gene: 11. CDR1 is DFQATT, CDR2 SNEGSKA, per germline (reference sequence). This chain's CDR3 is CSARDLLGLADYNEQFF. The CDR3 bases are TGCAGTGCTAGAGATTTATTAGGCCTAGCGGACTACAATGAGCAGTTCTTC.

The chain carries TRBV5-1 and TRBJ2-3; D is unresolved. Germline values: CDR1 SGHRS, CDR2 YFSETQ. This CDR3 has 13 residues. Trimming shortened V by 2 bases and J by 4 bases, and 8 bases separated the two germline ends. Here the CDR3 DNA reads TGCGCCAGCAGCTTTGATAGCCCAGATACGCAGTATTTT. This sequence encodes CASSFDSPDTQYF.

This clonotype was recorded a few times. This chain links TRBV24-1 with TRBJ2-3; D is unclear. Trimming shortened V by 4 bases and J by 7 bases, and 14 bases separated the two germline ends. Germline CDR1 reads KGHDR; CDR2 reads SFDVKD. The CDR3 extends over 14 amino acids. The CDR3 DNA follows: TGTGCCACCAGTGACGACCCCCCTTCGAATACGCAGTATTTT. Translating it yields CATSDDPPSNTQYF.

This clonotype was observed a handful of times. The rearrangement links TRBV20-1 to TRBJ2-1, with D perhaps matching TRBD2 (5 bases). Trimming stripped 3 bases from V and 8 bases from J, with 17 bases between. The CDR3 is made up of 14 amino acids. Germline V gene sequence: CDR1 DFQATT, CDR2 SNEGSKA (reference sequence). CDR3 amino acids: CSASERSRSYEQFF. The CDR3 DNA is TGCAGTGCTAGTGAGCGGAGTCGTTCCTATGAGCAGTTCTTC.

This clonotype was picked up a small number of times. The chain employs TRBV29-1 and TRBJ1-4, with 7 bases matching TRBD1. CDR3 length: 13 amino acids. V was clipped by 4 bases and J by 8 bases; unmatched bases: 7. Germline-derived CDR1 and CDR2 are SQVTM and ANQGSEA. The CDR3 reads CSVAEGAGEKLFF. The CDR3 DNA reads as TGCAGCGTTGCAGAGGGGGCGGGAGAAAAACTGTTTTTT.

The chain combines TRBV20-1 with TRBJ1-1; 9 bases are a match to TRBD1. The germline V gene encodes CDR1 DFQATT and CDR2 SNEGSKA (reference sequence). Losses at the gene ends were 6 bases for V and 3 bases for J; bases not matched to a gene: 8. This CDR3 is built from 14 residues. The CDR3 DNA reads TGCAGTGCCCACAGGGGGCTAGGAGACACTGAAGCTTTCTTT. Amino acids: CSAHRGLGDTEAFF.

Only a few counts were recorded for this clonotype. The chain couples TRBV6-1 to TRBJ2-5, with D unresolved. V gave up 8 bases and J gave up 0 bases, with 13 bases separating them. From germline, CDR1 is MNHNS and CDR2 SASEGT. The CDR3 sequence is 14 residues long. The CDR3 sequence: CASRKWQDQETQYF. CDR3 DNA: TGTGCCAGCCGGAAGTGGCAAGACCAAGAGACCCAGTACTTC.

This clonotype has a single count. This CDR3 is CASSLDGVIGEETQYF. The CDR3 coding sequence is TGCGCCAGCAGCTTGGATGGGGTAATCGGAGAGGAGACCCAGTACTTC. V and J are TRBV5-1 and TRBJ2-5; D is ambiguous. The CDR3 loop spans 16 amino acids. Germline V gene data show CDR1 as SGHRS and CDR2 as YFSETQ. The germline V and J ends were trimmed by 0 bases and 5 bases, with 17 bases remaining between them.

This clonotype was seen ten or more times. The chain couples TRBV9 to TRBJ2-1; 7 positions match TRBD2. From germline, CDR1 is SGDLS and CDR2 YYNGEE. This CDR3 is built from 16 residues. The junction had 14 bases not matched to a gene; V was cut back by 4 bases and J by 7 bases. CDR3 loop: CASSPGTGRVLNEQFF. The CDR3 DNA reads TGTGCCAGCAGCCCCGGCACGGGGAGGGTGTTAAATGAGCAGTTCTTC.

The V gene is TRBV11-2, the J gene TRBJ2-5; D assignment may be TRBD1 or TRBD2 (5 bases each). V lost 4 bases and J lost 4, with 13 bases in between. The CDR3 runs 14 residues. Germline V gene data show CDR1 as SGHAT and CDR2 as FQNNGV. CDR3: CASSSGTLGETQYF. CDR3 sequence (DNA): TGTGCCAGCAGCTCTGGGACCCTGGGAGAGACCCAGTACTTC.

This clonotype has more than one count but fewer than ten. The chain employs TRBV20-1 and TRBJ1-2; D uncertain. Trimming removed 2 bases at V and 4 bases at J, with 14 bases between. This CDR3 is 14 amino acids long. Per germline, CDR1 DFQATT and CDR2 SNEGSKA (reference sequence). DNA for the CDR3: TGCAGTGCTAGACCCTCGGGGTTGTCCTATGGCTACACCTTC. Residues: CSARPSGLSYGYTF.

A few counts support this clonotype. The chain carries TRBV12-3 or TRBV12-4 and TRBJ2-1, with a tentative D call TRBD2 (6 bases). Trimming left V 8 bases short and J 4 bases short, with 15 bases between. This CDR3 comprises 14 residues. The CDR3 bases are TGTGCCAGCCGGGGGACGGGCCGATACAATGAGCAGTTCTTC. Protein product: CASRGTGRYNEQFF.

This clonotype was detected a few times. The V gene is TRBV29-1, the J gene TRBJ1-2; tentative D call: TRBD1 (5 bases). This CDR3 has 14 residues. Germline V gene sequence: CDR1 SQVTM, CDR2 ANQGSEA. V lost 4 bases, J lost 4 bases, and 16 bases lay in between. Here the CDR3 DNA reads TGCAGCGTTGGTGCCTGGGGGACGGCCTATGGCTACACCTTC. It encodes CSVGAWGTAYGYTF.

A remark on this clonotype: A read error may account for a junction end that differs from germline. The J gene is TRBJ2-3, the V gene TRBV7-7, with 11 bases lining up with TRBD2. Germline V gene sequence: CDR1 SSHAT, CDR2 FNYEAQ (reference sequence). The length of the CDR3 is 16 residues. Here the CDR3 reads CASSLTSGARVNTQYF. The CDR3 coding sequence is TGTGCTAGCAGCTTGACTAGCGGGGCCCGCGTGAATACGCAGTATTTT.

This clonotype was recorded many times. The rearrangement links TRBV7-8 to TRBJ2-1; 11 bases line up with TRBD2. The CDR3 extends over 15 amino acids. Germline CDR1 reads SGHVS; CDR2 reads FQNEAQ. Losses at the gene ends were 3 bases for V and 9 bases for J; bases not matched to a gene: 7. The CDR3 coding sequence is TGTGCCAGCAGCTTCCTTAGCGGGAGGGAGGGTGAGCAGTTCTTC. This sequence encodes CASSFLSGREGEQFF.

This clonotype was detected only a few times. The chain recombines TRBV12-3 or TRBV12-4 with TRBJ1-6, with unresolved D. Trimming took 6 bases from V and 10 from J, leaving 10 bases between them. This CDR3 has 12 residues. The CDR3 DNA is TGTGCCAGCAGCACATTCCCATCACCCCTCCACTTT. Protein product: CASSTFPSPLHF.

The rearrangement uses TRBV9 and TRBJ1-1; possibly TRBD1 for D (5 bases). V was shortened by 0 bases and J by 1 base, with 10 bases between the two germline ends. The CDR3 totals 15 residues. The germline gives CDR1 SGDLS, CDR2 YYNGEE. The CDR3 region has the DNA TGTGCCAGCAGCGTAGTAGCAGGGAAGAACACTGAAGCTTTCTTT. The encoded protein is CASSVVAGKNTEAFF.

The sample holds a few counts of this clonotype. The V call is TRBV5-1, the J call TRBJ2-2, with D unclear. V gave up 2 bases and J gave up 0 bases, with 5 bases separating them. Germline V lookup: CDR1 SGHRS, CDR2 YFSETQ. The CDR3 contains 14 residues. The CDR3 loop is CASSFQPNTGELFF. CDR3 in DNA: TGCGCCAGCAGCTTCCAGCCGAACACCGGGGAGCTGTTTTTT.

This chain connects TRBV29-1 to TRBJ1-1; D is uncertain. The germline V gene encodes CDR1 SQVTM and CDR2 ANQGSEA. The CDR3 loop spans 14 amino acids. V was trimmed by 5 bases and J by 0 bases, leaving 13 bases between them. The CDR3 region has the DNA TGCAGCGTTTGTGTGGTCACCCTGAACACTGAAGCTTTCTTT. Its protein product is CSVCVVTLNTEAFF.

The rearrangement joins TRBV24-1 to TRBJ2-1, with 9 nucleotides matching TRBD2. Germline lookup yields CDR1 KGHDR and CDR2 SFDVKD. The CDR3 runs to 16 residues. The J segment lost 5 bases and the V segment lost 1 base, leaving 5 bases of the junction unmatched. The CDR3 sequence is CATSDFGLAGNNEQFF. The DNA for the CDR3 is TGTGCCACCAGTGATTTCGGGCTAGCGGGGAACAATGAGCAGTTCTTC.

This clonotype appeared a few times. This chain links TRBV7-3 with TRBJ2-1, with TRBD2 matching over 10 bases. Germline lookup yields CDR1 SGHTA and CDR2 FQGTGA. The trim removed 5 bases at V and 2 bases at J, leaving 9 bases unmatched. The CDR3 is 17 amino acids. CDR3 in amino acids: CASSPELAGGPYNEQFF. The DNA for the CDR3 is TGTGCCAGCAGCCCCGAGTTAGCGGGAGGCCCCTACAATGAGCAGTTCTTC.

The sample holds many counts of this clonotype. The rearrangement joins TRBV3-1 to TRBJ2-2; D is uncertain. CDR1 and CDR2 from the germline V gene are LGHDT and YNNKEL (reference sequence). Trimming removed 1 base at V and 5 bases at J, with 2 bases between. This CDR3 has 12 residues. CDR3 nucleotide sequence: TGTGCCAGCAGCCAAGGGACCGGGGAGCTGTTTTTT. This translates into CASSQGTGELFF. The full variable domain, its missing parts supplied by reference TRBV3-1 and TRBJ2-2, is DTAVSQTPKYLVTQMGNDKSIKCEQNLGHDTMYWYKQDSKKFLKIMFSYNNKELIINETVPNRFSPKSPDKAHLNLHINSLELGDSAVYFCASSQGTGELFFGEGSRLTVL.

This clonotype was recorded many times. CDR3 residues: CATSETRALTVDTQYF. The DNA for the CDR3 is TGTGCCACCAGTGAGACGAGGGCCCTGACCGTGGATACGCAGTATTTT. The chain couples TRBV24-1 to TRBJ2-3; maybe TRBD2 (5 bases). Germline CDR1 and CDR2: KGHDR and SFDVKD. The V gene lost 4 bases and the J gene lost 6 bases, with 19 bases spanning the gap. This CDR3 spans 16 amino acids.

This clonotype was found a few times. The chain uses TRBV12-3 or TRBV12-4 and TRBJ2-7, with 9 bases aligning to TRBD1. The CDR3 runs 16 residues. J lost 3 bases, V lost 0 bases, and 6 bases had no gene match. The CDR3 region has the DNA TGTGCCAGCAGTTTAGCGGGACAGGGAGTCAACTACGAGCAGTACTTC. It specifies CASSLAGQGVNYEQYF.

V and J are TRBV30 and TRBJ1-5, with D perhaps TRBD1 (6 bases). Deletions cut 4 bases from V and 2 bases from J, with 9 bases between. CDR3 length equals 13 residues. In germline, CDR1 is GTSNPN, CDR2 SVGIG (reference sequence). The CDR3 sequence: CAWTAGGNQPQHF. The CDR3 DNA is TGTGCCTGGACTGCAGGGGGCAATCAGCCCCAGCATTTT.

This chain uses TRBV13 with TRBJ2-3; 8 bases fit TRBD2. The CDR3 covers 15 residues. With V trimmed by 5 bases and J by 1 base, 5 bases remained unmatched. CDR1 and CDR2 from the germline V gene are PRHDT and FYEKMQ (reference sequence). The CDR3 here is CASSETGGGTDTQYF. For the CDR3, the DNA is TGTGCCAGCAGCGAAACGGGGGGGGGCACAGATACGCAGTATTTT.

This clonotype was observed at least ten times. This sequence joins TRBV6-5 and TRBJ1-2, with a weak D call TRBD1 (6 bases). The CDR3 spans 17 residues. V was clipped by 0 bases and J by 0 bases, with 14 bases between them. Germline V gives CDR1 MNHEY, CDR2 SVGAGI. CDR3 protein: CASSYSTRGHPNYGYTF. The CDR3 bases are TGTGCCAGCAGTTACTCGACGAGGGGACATCCTAACTATGGCTACACCTTC.

The V call is TRBV28, the J call TRBJ2-1; TRBD1 aligns across 8 bases. After removal of 7 bases from V and 4 bases from J, the junction contained 6 bases not matched to a gene. The CDR3 extends over 14 amino acids. CDR1 and CDR2 from the germline V gene are MDHEN and SYDVKM. This CDR3 reads CASNAGGIYNEQFF. The CDR3 bases are TGTGCCAGCAACGCAGGGGGCATTTACAATGAGCAGTTCTTC.

The rearrangement links TRBV20-1 to TRBJ2-5, with D hard to call. The V gene's germline CDR1 is DFQATT and CDR2 SNEGSKA (reference sequence). The CDR3 spans 12 residues. V lost 5 bases and J lost 5, with 12 bases in between. Here the CDR3 reads CSAPFDQETQYF. DNA of the CDR3: TGCAGTGCTCCGTTCGATCAGGAGACCCAGTACTTC.

This clonotype has just a few counts. The V and J genes are TRBV7-6 and TRBJ1-1, with a possible D match to TRBD1 (6 bases). Per the germline V gene, CDR1 is SGHVS and CDR2 is FNYEAQ. The CDR3 covers 15 residues. The V gene lost 2 bases and the J gene lost 1 base, with 11 bases spanning the gap. The CDR3 protein is CASSLQGSKNTEAFF. The CDR3 DNA sequence: TGTGCCAGCAGCTTACAGGGGTCCAAGAACACTGAAGCTTTCTTT.